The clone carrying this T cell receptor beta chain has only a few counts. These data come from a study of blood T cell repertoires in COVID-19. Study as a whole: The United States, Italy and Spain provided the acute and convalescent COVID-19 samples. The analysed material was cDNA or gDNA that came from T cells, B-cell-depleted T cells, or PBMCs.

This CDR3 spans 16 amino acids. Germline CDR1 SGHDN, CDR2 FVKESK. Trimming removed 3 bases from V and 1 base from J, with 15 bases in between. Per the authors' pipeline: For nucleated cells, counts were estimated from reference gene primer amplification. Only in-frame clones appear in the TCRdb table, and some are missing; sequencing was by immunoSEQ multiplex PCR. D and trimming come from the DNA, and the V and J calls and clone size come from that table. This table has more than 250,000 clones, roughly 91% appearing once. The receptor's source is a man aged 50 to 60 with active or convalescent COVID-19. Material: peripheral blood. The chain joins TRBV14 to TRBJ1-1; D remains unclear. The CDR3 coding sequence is TGTGCCAGCAGCCAGCCCGGGGTAATTAGGAACACTGAAGCTTTCTTT. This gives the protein CASSQPGVIRNTEAFF.